What follows are 28 T cell receptor beta chains derived from one specimen sequenced in a study of CD4 T cells in relation to SARS-CoV-2 and coronaviruses. Assay used: immunoSEQ multiplex PCR; TCRdb lists only in-frame clones, some missing. The data show roughly 60,000 clones, about 95% seen once. Unexposed donor CD4+ T cells date from about 2011-2018, before the COVID-19 pandemic. The sequenced sample consisted of naive CD4+ T cells from PBMCs. Subset indicated: naive CD4+ T cells isolated by negative enrichment. The source is a human donor in good health.

The chain recombines TRBV28 with TRBJ2-1, with D tentatively TRBD1 (5 bases). There are 16 residues in the CDR3. Germline CDR1 is MDHEN and CDR2 is SYDVKM. Trimming took off 6 bases at V and 1 base at J, with 16 bases between the two ends. CDR3 amino acids: CASRLTDLFSYNEQFF. CDR3 sequence (DNA): TGTGCCAGCAGATTGACAGATTTATTTTCCTACAATGAGCAGTTCTTC.

In DNA, the CDR3 is TGCGCCAGCAGTCAATCGACGGCTCATACCTACGAGCAGTACTTC. Translation gives CASSQSTAHTYEQYF. This chain joins TRBV23-1 and TRBJ2-7, with D hard to call. TRBV23-1 is classed as an ORF, of uncertain function. The CDR3 spans 15 residues. Trimming removed 0 bases from V and 2 bases from J, with 11 bases in between.

The chain couples TRBV11-1 to TRBJ1-1; TRBD1 might be the D (5 bases). Trimming left V 2 bases short and J 1 base short, with 11 bases between. Germline CDR1 SGHAT, CDR2 FQDESV (reference sequence). CDR3 length equals 15 residues. The DNA for the CDR3 is TGTGCCAGCAGCTTACTAGACAGAGAGAACACTGAAGCTTTCTTT. It translates to CASSLLDRENTEAFF.

The chain joins TRBV12-3 or TRBV12-4 to TRBJ1-5; unclear D gene. This CDR3 is 12 amino acids long. The V end lost 2 bases, the J end lost 4 bases, and 3 bases lay between the germline ends. The CDR3 region is CASSLRNQPQHF. The CDR3 coding sequence is TGTGCCAGCAGTTTAAGGAATCAGCCCCAGCATTTT.

This chain joins TRBV3-1 (or the pseudogene TRBV3-2) and TRBJ2-2; D assignment may be TRBD1 or TRBD2 (6 bases each). Trimming shortened V by 4 bases and J by 7 bases, and 22 bases separated the two germline ends. Germline loops: CDR1 LGHDT, CDR2 YNNKEL (reference sequence). The CDR3 consists of 17 residues. CDR3 loop: CASSRTGGNQGHGELFF. The CDR3 coding sequence is TGTGCCAGCAGCCGCACAGGCGGGAACCAGGGACACGGGGAGCTGTTTTTT.

V is TRBV7-3 and J is TRBJ2-3; 13 bases line up with TRBD2. Germline CDR1 reads SGHTA; CDR2 reads FQGTGA. The CDR3 spans 16 residues. The ends lost 3 bases at V and 3 bases at J; junction bases unmatched: 3. The CDR3 DNA reads as TGTGCCAGCAGCTTCGGACTAGCGGGAGCGACAGATACGCAGTATTTT. Translating gives CASSFGLAGATDTQYF. The full variable domain, its missing parts supplied by reference TRBV7-3 and TRBJ2-3, is GAGVSQTPSNKVTEKGKYVELRCDPISGHTALYWYRQSLGQGPEFLIYFQGTGAADDSGLPNDRFFAVRPEGSVSTLKIQRTERGDSAVYLCASSFGLAGATDTQYFGPGTRLTVL.

The J gene is TRBJ1-2, the V gene TRBV11-2; unclear D gene. Germline V CDR1 and CDR2: SGHAT, FQNNGV. This CDR3 has 13 residues. With 3 bases removed from V and 1 base from J, the gap between germline ends came to 6 bases. CDR3 protein: CASSFADNYGYTF. In nucleotides, the CDR3 is TGTGCCAGCAGCTTTGCGGATAACTATGGCTACACCTTC.

The chain couples TRBV7-6 to TRBJ1-4, with D possibly TRBD1 on 5 matching bases. CDR3 length: 15 amino acids. From germline, CDR1 is SGHVS and CDR2 FNYEAQ. With 6 bases removed from V and 8 bases from J, the gap between germline ends came to 19 bases. CDR3 sequence (DNA): TGTGCCAGCAGTCCAGATGCAGGGACGGGAGAAAAACTGTTTTTT. This codes for CASSPDAGTGEKLFF.

This sequence joins TRBV14 and TRBJ2-1; D may be TRBD2 (6 bases). The V and J ends lost 6 bases and 6 bases respectively, with 21 bases between them. Germline V gene data show CDR1 as SGHDN and CDR2 as FVKESK. This CDR3 spans 16 amino acids. The CDR3 sequence is CASSRIRDSRRNEQFF. CDR3 bases: TGTGCCAGCAGTCGGATCCGGGACTCACGACGCAATGAGCAGTTCTTC.

This sequence joins TRBV5-1 and TRBJ1-2; perhaps TRBD1 as D (5 bases). V gave up 3 bases and J gave up 2 bases, with 11 bases separating them. Germline values: CDR1 SGHRS, CDR2 YFSETQ. The CDR3 runs to 14 residues. CDR3 DNA sequence: TGCGCCAGCAGCTCCGACAAGGGGAACTATGGCTACACCTTC. Amino acids: CASSSDKGNYGYTF.

The rearrangement uses TRBV27 and TRBJ2-3, with 9 bases that match TRBD1. The trim removed 5 bases at V and 3 bases at J, leaving 3 bases unmatched. There are 14 residues in the CDR3. The germline V gene has CDR1 MNHEY and CDR2 SMNVEV (reference sequence). CDR3 bases: TGTGCCAGCAGTATTGGGACAGGGACAGATACGCAGTATTTT. Protein product: CASSIGTGTDTQYF.

The J gene is TRBJ2-6, the V gene TRBV5-8; D gene uncertain. Germline V gene data show CDR1 as SGHTS and CDR2 as YDEGEE. V shed 0 bases and J shed 0 bases, with 4 bases lying between them. The CDR3 contains 15 residues. This CDR3 is CASSLGSSGANVLTF. CDR3 coding DNA: TGTGCCAGCAGCTTGGGAAGCTCTGGGGCCAACGTCCTGACTTTC.

This clone has just one count. The sample holds other DNA sequences that translate to the same CDR3. This rearrangement joins TRBV11-2 to TRBJ2-1, with 8 bases that match TRBD2. Germline lookup yields CDR1 SGHAT and CDR2 FQNNGV. The CDR3 is made up of 16 amino acids. Germline trimming cut 3 bases from V and 1 base from J; bases unmatched to any gene: 5. CDR3 DNA: TGTGCCAGCAGCTTCACTAGCGGTTCGTCCTACAATGAGCAGTTCTTC. It encodes CASSFTSGSSYNEQFF.

The rearrangement links TRBV5-1 to TRBJ1-3, with D perhaps matching TRBD1 (5 bases). CDR1 and CDR2 from the germline V gene are SGHRS and YFSETQ. CDR3 length: 16 residues. Trimming took 3 bases from V and 0 from J, leaving 13 bases between them. DNA for the CDR3: TGCGCCAGCAGCTCGACAGTAACCCTCTCTGGAAACACCATATATTTT. It translates to CASSSTVTLSGNTIYF.

The J gene is TRBJ1-6, the V gene TRBV27; D gene uncertain. V shed 7 bases and J shed 6 bases, with 10 bases lying between them. The CDR3 length is 13 residues. Per the germline V gene, CDR1 is MNHEY and CDR2 is SMNVEV (reference sequence). The CDR3 DNA is TGTGCCAGCAAGCGGGATCCTAATTCACCCCTCCACTTT. This encodes CASKRDPNSPLHF.

This clone was recorded once. The chain links TRBV18 to TRBJ1-2, with 8 positions matching TRBD1. CDR3 length: 17 residues. V shed 5 bases, J shed 2 bases, and the junction held 13 bases outside the gene matches. Germline CDR1 reads KGHSH; CDR2 reads LQKENI. The CDR3 DNA sequence: TGTGCCAGCTCATCAAATCCGGGACAGGAGTTAAACTATGGCTACACCTTC. Amino acid sequence: CASSSNPGQELNYGYTF.

The chain carries TRBV27 and TRBJ2-7, with TRBD2 identical over 10 bases. Germline CDR1 is MNHEY and CDR2 is SMNVEV (reference sequence). V was clipped by 3 bases and J by 4 bases; unmatched bases: 6. The CDR3 loop spans 15 amino acids. The CDR3, as DNA: TGTGCCAGCAGTTTCCGGACTAGCGGCTCGTACGAGCAGTACTTC. Amino acids: CASSFRTSGSYEQYF.

This chain joins TRBV10-3 and TRBJ1-5; D is unresolved. CDR1 and CDR2 from the germline V gene are ENHRY and SYGVKD. V shed 6 bases and J shed 5 bases, with 14 bases lying between them. The CDR3 has 14 residues. The CDR3 is CAISSSGMDQPQHF. The CDR3 region has the DNA TGTGCCATCAGCTCTTCCGGTATGGATCAGCCCCAGCATTTT.

This chain uses TRBV6-5 with TRBJ2-1, with 11 nucleotides matching TRBD1. In germline, CDR1 is MNHEY, CDR2 SVGAGI. The J segment lost 5 bases and the V segment lost 5 bases, leaving 5 bases of the junction unmatched. The CDR3 spans 15 residues. In DNA, the CDR3 is TGTGCCAGCAGTCCGGACAGGGGGCTAAACAATGAGCAGTTCTTC. Protein: CASSPDRGLNNEQFF.

The rearrangement links TRBV28 to TRBJ2-7, with a tentative D call TRBD1 (5 bases). Trimming took 6 bases from V and 0 from J, leaving 12 bases between them. Germline V gene data show CDR1 as MDHEN and CDR2 as SYDVKM. The CDR3 contains 14 residues. CDR3 residues: CASRETVSSYEQYF. The DNA for the CDR3 is TGTGCCAGCAGGGAGACAGTAAGCTCCTACGAGCAGTACTTC.

V and J are TRBV10-1 and TRBJ2-2, with 11 bases identical to TRBD2. V lost 0 bases, J lost 5 bases, and 2 bases stayed unmatched. Germline values: CDR1 WNHNN, CDR2 SYGVQD (reference sequence). The CDR3 is 16 residues long. The CDR3 nucleotides read TGCGCCAGCAGTGAGTCTGGGACTAGCGGTACCGGGGAGCTGTTTTTT. Its protein product is CASSESGTSGTGELFF.

The rearrangement uses TRBV3-1 (or the pseudogene TRBV3-2) and TRBJ2-1; 9 bases match TRBD2. Germline values: CDR1 LGHDT, CDR2 YNNKEL (reference sequence). The CDR3 loop spans 14 amino acids. J gave up 5 bases and V 2 bases, and 1 base lay outside the gene matches. The CDR3 nucleotides read TGTGCCAGCAGCCAACTAGCGGGAAACAATGAGCAGTTCTTC. This sequence encodes CASSQLAGNNEQFF.

This clone has only a few counts. This chain connects TRBV10-1 to TRBJ2-2, with 7 bases identical to TRBD1. Germline values: CDR1 WNHNN, CDR2 SYGVQD (reference sequence). The J segment lost 2 bases and the V segment lost 9 bases, leaving 6 bases of the junction unmatched. This CDR3 has 14 amino acids. The CDR3, as DNA: TGCGCCAGTCAAGGGACAGATAACACCGGGGAGCTGTTTTTT. Translating gives CASQGTDNTGELFF.

The gene calls are TRBV19 and TRBJ2-7; a weak D match, TRBD2 (6 bases). The V end lost 5 bases, the J end lost 4 bases, and 18 bases lay between the germline ends. The CDR3 covers 15 residues. From germline, CDR1 is LNHDA and CDR2 SQIVND (reference sequence). CDR3 amino acids: CASSPFSGDTYEQYF. CDR3 DNA: TGTGCCAGTAGTCCGTTTTCGGGAGACACGTACGAGCAGTACTTC.

The chain couples TRBV5-1 to TRBJ1-2; TRBD1 matches at 8 bases. Germline V gives CDR1 SGHRS, CDR2 YFSETQ. This CDR3 spans 15 amino acids. J was trimmed by 1 base and V by 0 bases; bases with no gene match: 2. As DNA, the CDR3 is TGCGCCAGCAGCTTGGCAGGGGGCGGTAACTATGGCTACACCTTC. Translated, it gives CASSLAGGGNYGYTF.

The rearrangement uses TRBV28 and TRBJ2-7; 9 bases agree with TRBD1. The germline CDR1 and CDR2 sequences are MDHEN and SYDVKM. J gave up 7 bases and V 5 bases, and 12 bases lay outside the gene matches. The CDR3 loop spans 15 amino acids. The CDR3 here is CASSHSGTGSWEQYF. The CDR3 nucleotides are TGTGCCAGCAGTCATTCCGGGACAGGGAGTTGGGAGCAGTACTTC.

This chain joins TRBV9 and TRBJ2-7; TRBD1 matches at 9 bases. CDR1 is SGDLS and CDR2 is YYNGEE in the germline V gene. The CDR3 contains 15 residues. V shed 3 bases, J shed 3 bases, and the junction held 7 bases outside the gene matches. CDR3 sequence (DNA): TGTGCCAGCAGCGCCGGGACAGGGAGTATCTACGAGCAGTACTTC. This sequence encodes CASSAGTGSIYEQYF.

In this sample, this clone turned up a few times. The chain carries TRBV28 and TRBJ1-5, with a weak D call TRBD1 (5 bases). Germline CDR1 reads MDHEN; CDR2 reads SYDVKM. The CDR3 length is 15 residues. The V end lost 11 bases, the J end lost 6 bases, and 23 bases lay between the germline ends. This chain's CDR3 is CAGRAVGQMSQPQHF. The CDR3 nucleotides are TGTGCCGGGAGGGCGGTGGGGCAGATGAGTCAGCCCCAGCATTTT.